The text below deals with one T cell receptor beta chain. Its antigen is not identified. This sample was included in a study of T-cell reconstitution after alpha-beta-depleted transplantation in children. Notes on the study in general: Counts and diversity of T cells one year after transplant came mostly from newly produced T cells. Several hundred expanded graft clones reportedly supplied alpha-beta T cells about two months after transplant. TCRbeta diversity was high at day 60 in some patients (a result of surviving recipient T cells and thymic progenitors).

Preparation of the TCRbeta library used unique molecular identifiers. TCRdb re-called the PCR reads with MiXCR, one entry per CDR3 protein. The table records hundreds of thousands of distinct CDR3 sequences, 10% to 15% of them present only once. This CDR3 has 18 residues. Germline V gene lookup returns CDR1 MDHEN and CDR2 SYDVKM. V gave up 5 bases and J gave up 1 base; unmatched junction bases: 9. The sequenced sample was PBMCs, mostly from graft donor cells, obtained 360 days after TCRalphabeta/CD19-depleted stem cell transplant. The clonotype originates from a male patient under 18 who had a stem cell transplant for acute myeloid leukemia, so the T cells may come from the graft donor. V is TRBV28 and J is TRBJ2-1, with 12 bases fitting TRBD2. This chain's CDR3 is CASSTTSGRGVSYNEQFF. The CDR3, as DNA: TGTGCCAGCAGTACGACTAGCGGGAGAGGGGTTTCCTACAATGAGCAGTTCTTC.